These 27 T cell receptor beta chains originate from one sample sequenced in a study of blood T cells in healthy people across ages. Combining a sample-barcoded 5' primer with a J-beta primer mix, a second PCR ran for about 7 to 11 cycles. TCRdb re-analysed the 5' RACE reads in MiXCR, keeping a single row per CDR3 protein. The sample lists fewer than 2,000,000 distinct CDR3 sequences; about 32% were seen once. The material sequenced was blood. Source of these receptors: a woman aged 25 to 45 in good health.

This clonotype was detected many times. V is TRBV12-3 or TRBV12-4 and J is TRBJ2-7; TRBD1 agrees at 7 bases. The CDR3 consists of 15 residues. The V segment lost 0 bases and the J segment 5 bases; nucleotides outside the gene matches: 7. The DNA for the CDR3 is TGTGCCAGCAGTTTAGCCTGGGGACAGCTCCACGAGCAGTACTTC. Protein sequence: CASSLAWGQLHEQYF.

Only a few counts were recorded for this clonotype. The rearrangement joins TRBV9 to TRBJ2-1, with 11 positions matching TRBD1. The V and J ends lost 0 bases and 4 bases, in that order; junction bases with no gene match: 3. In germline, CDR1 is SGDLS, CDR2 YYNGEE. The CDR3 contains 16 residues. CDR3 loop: CASSVGGTGGYNEQFF. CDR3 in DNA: TGTGCCAGCAGCGTAGGTGGGACAGGGGGGTACAATGAGCAGTTCTTC.

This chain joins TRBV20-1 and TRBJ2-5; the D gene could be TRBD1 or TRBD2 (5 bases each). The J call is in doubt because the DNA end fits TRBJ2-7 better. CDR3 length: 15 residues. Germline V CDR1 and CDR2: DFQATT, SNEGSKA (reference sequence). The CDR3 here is CSARRGGLSAYEQYF. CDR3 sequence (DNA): TGCAGTGCTAGGAGGGGCGGGCTTTCCGCCTACGAGCAGTACTTC.

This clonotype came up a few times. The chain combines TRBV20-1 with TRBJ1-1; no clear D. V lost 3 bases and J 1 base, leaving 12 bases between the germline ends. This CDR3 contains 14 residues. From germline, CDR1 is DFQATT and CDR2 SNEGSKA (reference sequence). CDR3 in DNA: TGCAGTGCTAGGTTCTGGGATCAGAACACTGAAGCTTTCTTT. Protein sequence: CSARFWDQNTEAFF.

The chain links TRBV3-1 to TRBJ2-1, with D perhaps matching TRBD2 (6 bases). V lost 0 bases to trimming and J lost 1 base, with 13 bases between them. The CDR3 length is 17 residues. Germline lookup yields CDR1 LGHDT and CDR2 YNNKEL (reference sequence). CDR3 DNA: TGTGCCAGCAGCCAAGATCGGGGCGGGAATTCCTACAATGAGCAGTTCTTC. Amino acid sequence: CASSQDRGGNSYNEQFF.

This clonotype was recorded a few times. The CDR3 is CAPRPRKINRVEETQYF. As DNA, the CDR3 is TGTGCCCCGCGGCCTCGTAAGATCAACCGTGTAGAAGAGACCCAGTACTTC. The genes are TRBV24-1 and TRBJ2-5, with D unclear. The CDR3 contains 17 residues. Trimming removed 12 bases from V and 3 bases from J, with 28 bases in between. CDR1 is KGHDR and CDR2 is SFDVKD in the germline V gene.

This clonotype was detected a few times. The CDR3 sequence: CASSQFGKNTEAFF. The CDR3, as DNA: TGTGCCAGCAGCCAATTCGGTAAGAACACTGAAGCTTTCTTT. The J gene is TRBJ1-1, the V gene TRBV3-1; D uncertain. V lost 2 bases and J lost 1, with 8 bases in between. CDR1 and CDR2 (germline): LGHDT, YNNKEL (reference sequence). This CDR3 has 14 residues.

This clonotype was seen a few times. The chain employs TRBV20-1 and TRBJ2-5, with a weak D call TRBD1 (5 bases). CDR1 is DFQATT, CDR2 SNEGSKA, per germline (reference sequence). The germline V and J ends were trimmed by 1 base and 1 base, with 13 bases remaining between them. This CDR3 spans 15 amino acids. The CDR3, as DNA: TGCAGTGCTAGAGTACAGGACCGCTTCCAAGAGACCCAGTACTTC. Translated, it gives CSARVQDRFQETQYF.

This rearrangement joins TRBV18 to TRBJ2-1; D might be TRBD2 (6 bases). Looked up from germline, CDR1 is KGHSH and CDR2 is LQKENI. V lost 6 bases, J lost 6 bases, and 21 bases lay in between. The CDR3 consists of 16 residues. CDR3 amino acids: CASSRAGSARGNEQFF. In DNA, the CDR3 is TGTGCCAGCTCCCGGGCCGGGAGCGCGCGTGGCAATGAGCAGTTCTTC. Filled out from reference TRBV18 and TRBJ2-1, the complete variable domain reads NAGVMQNPRHLVRRRGQEARLRCSPMKGHSHVYWYRQLPEEGLKFMVYLQKENIIDESGMPKERFSAEFPKEGPSILRIQQVVRGDSAAYFCASSRAGSARGNEQFFGPGTRLTVL.

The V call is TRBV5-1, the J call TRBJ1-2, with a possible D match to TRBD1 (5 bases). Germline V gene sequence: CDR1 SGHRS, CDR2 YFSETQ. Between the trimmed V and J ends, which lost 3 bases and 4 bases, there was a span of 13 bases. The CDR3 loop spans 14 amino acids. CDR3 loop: CASSSARDGYGYTF. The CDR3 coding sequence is TGCGCCAGCAGCTCGGCCAGGGATGGCTATGGCTACACCTTC. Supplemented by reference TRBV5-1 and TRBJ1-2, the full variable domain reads KAGVTQTPRYLIKTRGQQVTLSCSPISGHRSVSWYQQTPGQGLQFLFEYFSETQRNKGNFPGRFSGRQFSNSRSEMNVSTLELGDSALYLCASSSARDGYGYTFGSGTRLTVV.

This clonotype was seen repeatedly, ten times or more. The CDR3 sequence is CSASPHRQGKNIQYF. In DNA, the CDR3 is TGCAGTGCTAGCCCCCATCGCCAGGGGAAAAACATTCAGTACTTC. This rearrangement joins TRBV20-1 to TRBJ2-4, with D perhaps TRBD1 (6 bases). V lost 3 bases and J 4 bases, leaving 16 bases between the germline ends. The CDR3 has 15 residues. In germline, CDR1 is DFQATT, CDR2 SNEGSKA (reference sequence).

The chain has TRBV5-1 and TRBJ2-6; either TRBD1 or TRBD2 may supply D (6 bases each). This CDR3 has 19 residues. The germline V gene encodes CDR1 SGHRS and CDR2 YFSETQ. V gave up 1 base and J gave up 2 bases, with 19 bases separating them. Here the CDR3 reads CASSLTLGGLFTGANVLTF. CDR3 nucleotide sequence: TGCGCCAGCAGCTTGACCCTAGGGGGGCTGTTTACTGGGGCCAACGTCCTGACTTTC.

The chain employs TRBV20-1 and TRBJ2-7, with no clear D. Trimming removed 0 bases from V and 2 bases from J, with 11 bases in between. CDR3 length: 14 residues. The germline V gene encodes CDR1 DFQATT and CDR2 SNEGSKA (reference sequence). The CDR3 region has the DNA TGCAGTGCTAGAGATAACGGCTGGACCTACGAGCAGTACTTC. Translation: CSARDNGWTYEQYF.

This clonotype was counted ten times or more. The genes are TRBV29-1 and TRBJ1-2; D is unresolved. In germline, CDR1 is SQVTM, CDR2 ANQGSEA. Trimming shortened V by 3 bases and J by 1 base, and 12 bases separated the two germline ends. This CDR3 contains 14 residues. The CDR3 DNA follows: TGCAGCGTTGAGAATTCGGCAGATAACTATGGCTACACCTTC. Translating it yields CSVENSADNYGYTF.

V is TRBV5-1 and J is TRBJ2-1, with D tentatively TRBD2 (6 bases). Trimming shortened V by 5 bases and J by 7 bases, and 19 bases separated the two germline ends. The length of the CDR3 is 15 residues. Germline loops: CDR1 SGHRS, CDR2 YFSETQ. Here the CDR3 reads CASRLAPLSGNEQFF. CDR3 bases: TGCGCCAGCAGACTAGCCCCGTTGTCGGGGAATGAGCAGTTCTTC.

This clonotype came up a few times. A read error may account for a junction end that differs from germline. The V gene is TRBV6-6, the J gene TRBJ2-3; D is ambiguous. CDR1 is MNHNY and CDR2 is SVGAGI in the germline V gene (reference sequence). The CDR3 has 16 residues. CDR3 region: CVSRPGPDHFTDTQYF. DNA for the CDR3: TGTGTCAGCAGGCCCGGACCAGACCATTTCACAGATACGCAGTATTTT.

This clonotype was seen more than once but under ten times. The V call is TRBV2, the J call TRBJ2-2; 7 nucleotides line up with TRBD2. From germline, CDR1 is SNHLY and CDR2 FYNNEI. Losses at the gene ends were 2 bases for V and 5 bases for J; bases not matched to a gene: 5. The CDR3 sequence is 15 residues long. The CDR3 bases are TGTGCCAGCAGTGAACGGGGGGTCCAGACCGGGGAGCTGTTTTTT. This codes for CASSERGVQTGELFF.

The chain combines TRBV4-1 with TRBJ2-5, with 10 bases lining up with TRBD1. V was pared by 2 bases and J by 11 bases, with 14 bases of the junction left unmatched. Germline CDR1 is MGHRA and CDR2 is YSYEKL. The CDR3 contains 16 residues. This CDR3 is CASSQSDRGTNNEQYF. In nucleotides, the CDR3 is TGCGCCAGCAGCCAATCGGACAGGGGGACAAACAATGAGCAGTACTTC.

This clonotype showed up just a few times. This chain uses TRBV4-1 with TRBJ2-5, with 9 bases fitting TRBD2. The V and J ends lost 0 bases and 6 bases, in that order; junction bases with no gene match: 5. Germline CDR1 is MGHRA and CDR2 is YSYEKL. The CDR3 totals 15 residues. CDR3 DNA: TGCGCCAGCAGCCAAGAAGGCGGGAGGGGGAAGACCCAGTACTTC. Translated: CASSQEGGRGKTQYF.

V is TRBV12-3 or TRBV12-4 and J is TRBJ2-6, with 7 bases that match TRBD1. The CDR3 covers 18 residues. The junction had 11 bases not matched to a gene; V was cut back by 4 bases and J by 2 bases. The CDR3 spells CASSSQGQPPAGANVLTF. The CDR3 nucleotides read TGTGCCAGCAGTTCCCAGGGACAGCCGCCCGCTGGGGCCAACGTCCTGACTTTC.

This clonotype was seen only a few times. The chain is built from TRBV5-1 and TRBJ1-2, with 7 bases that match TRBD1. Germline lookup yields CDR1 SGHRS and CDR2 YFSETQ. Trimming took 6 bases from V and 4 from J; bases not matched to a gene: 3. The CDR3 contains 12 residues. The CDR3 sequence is CASMGQTYGYTF. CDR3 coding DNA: TGCGCCAGCATGGGACAGACCTATGGCTACACCTTC.

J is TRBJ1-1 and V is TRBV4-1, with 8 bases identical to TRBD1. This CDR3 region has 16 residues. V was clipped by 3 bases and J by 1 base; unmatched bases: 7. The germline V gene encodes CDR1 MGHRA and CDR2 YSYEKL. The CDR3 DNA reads TGCGCCAGCAGCCAGCCCCGACAGGGGAGGAACACTGAAGCTTTCTTT. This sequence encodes CASSQPRQGRNTEAFF.

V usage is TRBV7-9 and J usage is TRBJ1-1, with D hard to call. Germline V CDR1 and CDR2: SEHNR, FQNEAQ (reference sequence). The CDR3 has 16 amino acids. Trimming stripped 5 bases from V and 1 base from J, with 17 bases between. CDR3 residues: CASSLSGRKANTEAFF. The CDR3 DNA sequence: TGTGCCAGCAGCCTCTCCGGCCGCAAAGCGAACACTGAAGCTTTCTTT.

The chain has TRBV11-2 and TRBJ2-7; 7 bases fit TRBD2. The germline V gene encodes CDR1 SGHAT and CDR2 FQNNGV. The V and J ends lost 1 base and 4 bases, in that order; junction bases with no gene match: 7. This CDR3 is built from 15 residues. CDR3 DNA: TGTGCCAGCAGCTTAGGAGTGAGCGGGATATACGAGCAGTACTTC. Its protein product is CASSLGVSGIYEQYF.

The CDR3 DNA reads TGTGCCAGCAGTTCTCAGGGAATCGGCTACACCTTC. Amino acids: CASSSQGIGYTF. The chain uses TRBV28 and TRBJ1-2; D possibly corresponds to TRBD1 (5 bases). CDR3 length: 12 amino acids. Germline assignment: CDR1 MDHEN and CDR2 SYDVKM. V lost 4 bases and J 8 bases, leaving 11 bases between the germline ends.

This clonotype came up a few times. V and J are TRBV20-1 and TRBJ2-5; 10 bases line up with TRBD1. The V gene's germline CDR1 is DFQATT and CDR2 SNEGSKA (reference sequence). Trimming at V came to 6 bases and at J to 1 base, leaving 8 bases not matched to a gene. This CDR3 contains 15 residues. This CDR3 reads CSAQRTGGLQETQYF. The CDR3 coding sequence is TGCAGTGCCCAAAGGACAGGGGGACTCCAAGAGACCCAGTACTTC.

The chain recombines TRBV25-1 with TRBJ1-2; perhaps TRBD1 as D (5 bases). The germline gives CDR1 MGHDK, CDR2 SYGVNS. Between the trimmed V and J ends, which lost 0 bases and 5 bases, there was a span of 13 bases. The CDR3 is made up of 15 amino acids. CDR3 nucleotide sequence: TGTGCCAGCAGTGAATATAGGGGTGCAGGATATGGCTACACCTTC. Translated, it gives CASSEYRGAGYGYTF.